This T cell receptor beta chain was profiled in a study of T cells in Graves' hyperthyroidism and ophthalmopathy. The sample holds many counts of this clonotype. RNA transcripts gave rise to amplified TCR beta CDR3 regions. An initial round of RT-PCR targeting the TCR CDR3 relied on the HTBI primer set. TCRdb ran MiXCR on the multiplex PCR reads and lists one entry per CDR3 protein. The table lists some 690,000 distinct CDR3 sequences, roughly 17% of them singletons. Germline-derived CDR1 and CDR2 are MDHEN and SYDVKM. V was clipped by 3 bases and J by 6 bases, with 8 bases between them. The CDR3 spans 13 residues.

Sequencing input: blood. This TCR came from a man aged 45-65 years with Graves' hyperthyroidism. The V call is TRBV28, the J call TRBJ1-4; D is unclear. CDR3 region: CASSLGYDEKLFF. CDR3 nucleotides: TGTGCCAGCAGTTTGGGGTATGATGAAAAACTGTTTTTT.